A selection of T cell receptor beta chains follows, all from one sample in a study of identifying expanded T cells in peripheral blood. This table comes from immunoSEQ multiplex PCR, and its TCRdb copy is limited to in-frame clones, with some not included. This sample has around 91,000 clones; around 89% occur once, and the top ten carry under 4.5%. Material for sequencing was blood. Receptors were obtained from a person aged 18 to 70 in good health. Both conserved end residues are part of each CDR3. The order of the fields is clone size, J gene, V gene, D gene, CDR3 DNA, CDR3 protein. D genes are given only for firm matches. Clone size is given for some rows only: seen once, a few or many times, or a class if the clone is expanded.

clone size: .
J gene: TRBJ2-1
V gene: TRBV6-5
D gene: TRBD2
CDR3 DNA: TGTGCCAGCAGTTACTCCCGGGGGGATAATGAGCAGTTCTTC
CDR3 protein: CASSYSRGDNEQFF

clone size: .
J gene: TRBJ1-2
V gene: TRBV15
D gene: .
CDR3 DNA: TGTGCCACCAGCACGGAAGCTAACTATGGCTACACCTTC
CDR3 protein: CATSTEANYGYTF

clone size: once
J gene: TRBJ2-1
V gene: TRBV5-1
D gene: .
CDR3 DNA: TGCGCCAGCAGCTTGACCGGACGGGGGAGCAATGAGCAGTTCTTC
CDR3 protein: CASSLTGRGSNEQFF

clone size: medium-sized
J gene: TRBJ2-3
V gene: TRBV9
D gene: .
CDR3 DNA: TGTGCCAGCACCGACGGCGGGGTCCACACAGATACGCAGTATTTT
CDR3 protein: CASTDGGVHTDTQYF

clone size: .
J gene: TRBJ2-7
V gene: TRBV21-1
D gene: .
CDR3 DNA: TGTGCCAGCAGCATAGGAACCTACGAGCAGTACTTC
CDR3 protein: CASSIGTYEQYF

clone size: few
J gene: TRBJ2-5
V gene: TRBV5-3
D gene: .
CDR3 DNA: TGTGCCAGAAGCTTGGCGCACGACGGAGAGACCCAGTACTTC
CDR3 protein: CARSLAHDGETQYF

clone size: .
J gene: TRBJ2-2
V gene: TRBV4-1
D gene: TRBD2
CDR3 DNA: TGCGCCAGCAGCCAACCTAGCGGGGGGCTAAACACCGGGGAGCTGTTTTTT
CDR3 protein: CASSQPSGGLNTGELFF

clone size: .
J gene: TRBJ2-1
V gene: TRBV29-1
D gene: .
CDR3 DNA: TGCAGCGTCCCTCGGGGCAGGCGCTACAATGAGCAGTTCTTC
CDR3 protein: CSVPRGRRYNEQFF

clone size: .
J gene: TRBJ2-4
V gene: TRBV5-4
D gene: TRBD1
CDR3 DNA: TGTGCCAGCAGCATAACCGGGACAGGGGTGGCAAACATTCAGTACTTC
CDR3 protein: CASSITGTGVANIQYF

clone size: once
J gene: TRBJ1-5
V gene: TRBV7-9
D gene: .
CDR3 DNA: TGTGCCAGCAGCGGTCCCGGTTATAGCAATCAGCCCCAGCATTTT
CDR3 protein: CASSGPGYSNQPQHF

clone size: .
J gene: TRBJ1-2
V gene: TRBV29-1
D gene: .
CDR3 DNA: TGCAGCGTTCCATGGGCATATGGCTACACCTTC
CDR3 protein: CSVPWAYGYTF

clone size: once
J gene: TRBJ2-5
V gene: TRBV19
D gene: .
CDR3 DNA: TGTGCCAGTAGTATCGGCCTGAATGAGGAGACCCAGTACTTC
CDR3 protein: CASSIGLNEETQYF

clone size: once
J gene: TRBJ2-1
V gene: TRBV27
D gene: .
CDR3 DNA: TGTGCCAGCAGTTTAGCCGGCGCGGGGTCCTACAATGAGCAGTTCTTC
CDR3 protein: CASSLAGAGSYNEQFF

clone size: .
J gene: TRBJ2-1
V gene: TRBV5-1
D gene: .
CDR3 DNA: TGCGCCAGCAGCCGGGACGGGAGCTCCTACAATGAGCAGTTCTTC
CDR3 protein: CASSRDGSSYNEQFF

clone size: .
J gene: TRBJ2-2
V gene: TRBV9
D gene: .
CDR3 DNA: TGTGCCAGCACCAGATCAATCCGGGGGACGAACACCGGGGAGCTGTTTTTT
CDR3 protein: CASTRSIRGTNTGELFF

clone size: .
J gene: TRBJ2-7
V gene: TRBV19
D gene: .
CDR3 DNA: TGTGCCAGTAGTTCAGGACCTGGACTCTACGAGCAGTACTTC
CDR3 protein: CASSSGPGLYEQYF

clone size: .
J gene: TRBJ1-4
V gene: TRBV5-5
D gene: TRBD1
CDR3 DNA: TGTGCCAGCAGCTTGGGGACAGGGAATGAAAAACTGTTTTTT
CDR3 protein: CASSLGTGNEKLFF

clone size: .
J gene: TRBJ2-2
V gene: TRBV9
D gene: TRBD1
CDR3 DNA: TGTGCCAGCAGCGCGATAGGGACAGGGAAAGGGAGGGGGGAGCTGTTTTTT
CDR3 protein: CASSAIGTGKGRGELFF

clone size: .
J gene: TRBJ1-1
V gene: TRBV27
D gene: TRBD1
CDR3 DNA: TGTGCCAGCAGTTTATCCCAGGACAGGGCGGCTTTCTTT
CDR3 protein: CASSLSQDRAAFF

clone size: .
J gene: TRBJ1-5
V gene: TRBV2
D gene: TRBD1
CDR3 DNA: TGTGCCAGCAGTCACCCCCCCGGCCGCAGGGGGCGCATCAGCAATCAGCCCCAGCATTTT
CDR3 protein: CASSHPPGRRGRISNQPQHF

clone size: .
J gene: TRBJ2-7
V gene: TRBV7-9
D gene: .
CDR3 DNA: TGTGCCAGCAGCCGTACGAGGGTTTACGAGCAGTACTTC
CDR3 protein: CASSRTRVYEQYF

clone size: .
J gene: TRBJ2-7
V gene: TRBV9
D gene: .
CDR3 DNA: TGTGCCACTGGTCGGAACAGGGATGAGCAGTACTTC
CDR3 protein: CATGRNRDEQYF

clone size: .
J gene: TRBJ2-3
V gene: TRBV2
D gene: TRBD2
CDR3 DNA: TGTGCCAGCAGTGAGCTAGCGGGAGGCAGTGATACGCAGTATTTT
CDR3 protein: CASSELAGGSDTQYF

clone size: .
J gene: TRBJ2-7
V gene: TRBV6-1
D gene: .
CDR3 DNA: TGTGCCAGCAGTGACTCGCAGGGCCCCACCTACGAGCAGTACTTC
CDR3 protein: CASSDSQGPTYEQYF

clone size: .
J gene: TRBJ2-5
V gene: TRBV30
D gene: .
CDR3 DNA: TGTGCCTGGAGTACACCGGGAGACCAAGAGACCCAGTACTTC
CDR3 protein: CAWSTPGDQETQYF